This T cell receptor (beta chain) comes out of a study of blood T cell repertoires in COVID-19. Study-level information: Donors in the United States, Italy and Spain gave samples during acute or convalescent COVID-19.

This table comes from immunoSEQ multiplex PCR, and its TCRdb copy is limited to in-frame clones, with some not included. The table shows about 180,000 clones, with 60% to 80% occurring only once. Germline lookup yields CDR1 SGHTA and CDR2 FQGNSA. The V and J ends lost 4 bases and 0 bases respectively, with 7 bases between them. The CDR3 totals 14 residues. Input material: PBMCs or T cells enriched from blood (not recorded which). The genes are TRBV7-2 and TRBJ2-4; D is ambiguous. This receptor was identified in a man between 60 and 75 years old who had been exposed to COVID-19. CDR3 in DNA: TGTGCCAGCAGCTCAAGCCTAGCCAAAAACATTCAGTACTTC. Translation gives CASSSSLAKNIQYF.